This TCR beta chain was captured in a study of CD8 T cells in ankylosing spondylitis. Overall study results and limits: Significantly higher representation of disease-linked clones was reported for matched ankylosing spondylitis synovial fluid. Typical of ankylosing spondylitis blood, it appeared, was a TCR beta motif of fewer than 10 highly homologous variants. Earlier work had already found some motif variants in reactive arthritis synovial fluid and blood.

TCRdb analysed the 5' RACE reads with MiXCR anew, one entry per CDR3 protein. The table has some 700,000 distinct CDR3 sequences, around 17% seen once. The table lists this clonotype with many counts. Its antigen is currently unknown. This CDR3 spans 15 amino acids. With 0 bases clipped from V and 4 bases from J, the junction kept 6 bases outside the gene matches. Germline values: CDR1 SGHRS, CDR2 YFSETQ. The sample taken for sequencing was blood, either unsorted or a sorted T cell fraction (not recorded which). The chain employs TRBV5-1 and TRBJ2-5; TRBD1 matches 7 bases. The sequence was collected from a male donor with ankylosing spondylitis. The CDR3 bases are TGCGCCAGCAGCTTGGAAGGCAGGGGGAGAGAGACCCAGTACTTC. Its translation: CASSLEGRGRETQYF.